These 26 T cell receptor beta chains originate from one sample sequenced in a study of shared clonotypes between healthy human individuals. Profiling relied on immunoSEQ multiplex PCR, and the TCRdb table lists in-frame clones only, not all of them. This table holds hundreds of thousands of clones, more than 70% found once. What was sequenced was PBMCs. The receptors were gathered from a woman between 35 and 50 years old in good health. Some clones in this sample may be carry-over from other donors' samples.

This chain uses TRBV28 with TRBJ1-2; D gene unclear. This CDR3 has 15 residues. Germline V CDR1 and CDR2: MDHEN, SYDVKM. The V gene lost 3 bases and the J gene lost 0 bases, with 11 bases spanning the gap. Written as DNA, the CDR3 is TGTGCCAGCAGTTTGATAGGCAGAACTAACTATGGCTACACCTTC. Translating gives CASSLIGRTNYGYTF.

This sequence joins TRBV18 and TRBJ1-1; D is uncertain. The length of the CDR3 is 13 residues. V was cut by 1 base and J by 2 bases, with 5 bases left in between. Germline V gene data show CDR1 as KGHSH and CDR2 as LQKENI. The CDR3 coding sequence is TGTGCCAGCTCACCACTGCTTAACACTGAAGCTTTCTTT. This codes for CASSPLLNTEAFF.

The table lists this clone with a count of one. J is TRBJ2-5 and V is TRBV6-1, with D tentatively TRBD1 or TRBD2 (5 bases each). The CDR3 spans 14 residues. Per germline, CDR1 MNHNS and CDR2 SASEGT. With 7 bases removed from V and 1 base from J, the gap between germline ends came to 13 bases. As DNA, the CDR3 is TGTGCCAGCACCCCCCGGGGCGGCCAAGAGACCCAGTACTTC. This sequence encodes CASTPRGGQETQYF.

This clone was seen only once. The rearrangement uses TRBV28 and TRBJ1-3, with a possible D match to TRBD1 (5 bases). CDR1 and CDR2 from the germline V gene are MDHEN and SYDVKM. The V and J ends lost 5 bases and 0 bases respectively, with 11 bases between them. This CDR3 has 15 residues. In DNA, the CDR3 is TGTGCCAGCAGTATGGGACGCGTCTCTGGAAACACCATATATTTT. Translating gives CASSMGRVSGNTIYF. Variable domain in full (rest from reference TRBV28 and TRBJ1-3): DVKVTQSSRYLVKRTGEKVFLECVQDMDHENMFWYRQDPGLGLRLIYFSYDVKMKEKGDIPEGYSVSREKKERFSLILESASTNQTSMYLCASSMGRVSGNTIYFGEGSWLTVV.

This clone came up many times. V gene TRBV14 combines with J gene TRBJ2-3, with D perhaps given as TRBD1 or TRBD2 (5 bases each). Germline V gene data show CDR1 as SGHDN and CDR2 as FVKESK. The CDR3 is made up of 15 amino acids. The germline V and J ends were trimmed by 1 base and 2 bases, with 10 bases remaining between them. The DNA of the CDR3 is TGTGCCAGCAGCCAAGTTGGGGGTTTCACAGATACGCAGTATTTT. It specifies CASSQVGGFTDTQYF.

This clone showed up many times. This chain uses TRBV28 with TRBJ2-4; 7 bases line up with TRBD1. CDR3 size: 14 residues. V dropped 5 bases and J dropped 1; count of bases not matched to a gene: 2. CDR1 is MDHEN and CDR2 is SYDVKM in the germline V gene. The CDR3 DNA sequence: TGTGCCAGCAGTCGACAGGGCGCCAAAAACATTCAGTACTTC. Translating gives CASSRQGAKNIQYF.

This clone has a single count. This chain joins TRBV27 and TRBJ2-3; D is unresolved. From germline, CDR1 is MNHEY and CDR2 SMNVEV (reference sequence). The CDR3 totals 13 residues. V lost 4 bases, J lost 3 bases, and 8 bases lay in between. This chain's CDR3 is CASSSQNTDTQYF. The CDR3 nucleotides read TGTGCCAGCAGTTCCCAAAATACAGATACGCAGTATTTT.

Remarks on this clone: It may be a read error: a sequence one base away is much more abundant. This likely comes from a read error, as the CDR3 has no conserved phenylalanine or tryptophan at its end. V and J are TRBV6-4 and TRBJ2-3; 10 bases line up with TRBD2. Trimming cost V 4 bases and J 3 bases; bases outside gene matches: 4. The germline gives CDR1 MRHNA, CDR2 SNTAGT. This CDR3 comprises 15 residues. CDR3 region: CASSALAGETDTQYL. DNA of the CDR3: TGTGCCAGCAGTGCCCTAGCGGGAGAAACAGATACGCAGTATCTT.

V usage is TRBV10-2 and J usage is TRBJ2-3; 8 bases map to TRBD2. Germline CDR1 and CDR2: WSHSY and SAAADI. CDR3 length: 13 amino acids. The V and J ends lost 2 bases and 14 bases, in that order; junction bases with no gene match: 9. CDR3 bases: TGCGCCAGCAGTGAGATCGTTGGGACTAGATCGTATTTT. It codes for CASSEIVGTRSYF.

The count of this clone is one. V and J are TRBV7-6 and TRBJ2-1; 16 nucleotides agree with TRBD2. Germline CDR1 reads SGHVS; CDR2 reads FNYEAQ. The CDR3 loop spans 21 amino acids. J was trimmed by 9 bases and V by 5 bases; bases with no gene match: 22. CDR3 sequence: CASSPGALRGTSGRGRTEQFF. The CDR3, as DNA: TGTGCCAGCAGCCCAGGGGCTTTACGCGGGACTAGCGGGAGGGGCCGGACTGAGCAGTTCTTC.

Remarks on this clone: This clone may be a read error of a much larger clone one base away. V usage is TRBV7-2 and J usage is TRBJ2-5, with 8 bases aligning to TRBD1. The DNA end favors TRBJ2-7, so the J call may be wrong. The CDR3 is 15 residues long. CDR1 is SGHTA, CDR2 FQGNSA, per germline. The CDR3: CASSHRTGSSYEQYF. In DNA form, the CDR3 reads TGTGCCAGCAGCCACAGGACAGGGTCCTCCTACGAGCAGTACTTC.

V usage is TRBV7-2 and J usage is TRBJ2-7, with D perhaps TRBD2 (6 bases). V was clipped by 5 bases and J by 9 bases, with 20 bases between them. Looked up from germline, CDR1 is SGHTA and CDR2 is FQGNSA. The CDR3 is 14 residues long. CDR3 sequence: CASSLVGDGEAQYF. The CDR3, as DNA: TGTGCCAGCAGCCTGGTCGGGGATGGGGAGGCGCAGTACTTC.

In nucleotides, the CDR3 is TGCGCCAGCAGCTGGGGGACTAGCTCCTACGAGCAGTACTTC. Its translation: CASSWGTSSYEQYF. The rearrangement uses TRBV5-1 and TRBJ2-7; 8 bases map to TRBD2. V lost 3 bases, J lost 0 bases, and 2 bases stayed unmatched. The CDR3 sequence is 14 residues long. Germline assignment: CDR1 SGHRS and CDR2 YFSETQ. The full variable domain, in which reference TRBV5-1 and TRBJ2-7 provide the parts outside the CDR3, is KAGVTQTPRYLIKTRGQQVTLSCSPISGHRSVSWYQQTPGQGLQFLFEYFSETQRNKGNFPGRFSGRQFSNSRSEMNVSTLELGDSALYLCASSWGTSSYEQYFGPGTRLTVT.

This clone was counted at least ten times. DNA of the CDR3: TGTGCCAGCAGCTCGGGTGGAGGGATCACTTTCACAGATACGCAGTATTTT. Encoded protein: CASSSGGGITFTDTQYF. J is TRBJ2-3 and V is TRBV7-3; a weak D match, TRBD2 (6 bases). Germline V gene sequence: CDR1 SGHTA, CDR2 FQGTGA. The CDR3 contains 17 residues. Deletions cut 4 bases from V and 2 bases from J, with 19 bases between.

The V gene is TRBV4-3, the J gene TRBJ2-7, with D tentatively TRBD1 (6 bases). Germline lookup yields CDR1 LGHNA and CDR2 YSLEER. The CDR3 totals 13 residues. V lost 5 bases and J lost 7, with 15 bases in between. Here the CDR3 reads CASSVDRGMEQYF. The CDR3 DNA follows: TGCGCCAGCAGCGTTGATAGGGGGATGGAGCAGTACTTC.

The chain uses TRBV6-1 and TRBJ1-5, with 7 bases lining up with TRBD1. Germline V CDR1 and CDR2: MNHNS, SASEGT. The CDR3 extends over 14 amino acids. J gave up 7 bases and V 0 bases, and 3 bases lay outside the gene matches. CDR3 region: CASSEATGVQPQHF. The CDR3 DNA is TGTGCCAGCAGTGAAGCAACAGGGGTCCAGCCCCAGCATTTT.

In this sample, this clone turned up many times. Other nucleotide sequences in the sample specify the same CDR3. This chain links TRBV7-9 with TRBJ1-1; 8 bases match TRBD1. Germline CDR1 SEHNR, CDR2 FQNEAQ (reference sequence). CDR3 size: 17 residues. The trim removed 1 base at V and 5 bases at J, leaving 12 bases unmatched. The CDR3 is CASSLGTWTGRGTEAFF. The CDR3 bases are TGTGCCAGCAGCTTAGGGACCTGGACAGGGCGCGGAACTGAAGCTTTCTTT.

The table lists this clone with a count of one. The chain links TRBV15 to TRBJ2-7; 12 bases align to TRBD2. The CDR3 consists of 17 residues. Germline CDR1 reads LNHNV; CDR2 reads YYDKDF (reference sequence). V shed 0 bases, J shed 5 bases, and the junction held 8 bases outside the gene matches. The CDR3 protein is CATSRETLAGGRHEQYF. The CDR3 bases are TGTGCCACCAGCAGAGAGACCCTAGCGGGAGGGAGACACGAGCAGTACTTC.

V is TRBV10-2 and J is TRBJ2-1, with 10 bases lining up with TRBD2. The germline V gene encodes CDR1 WSHSY and CDR2 SAAADI. The CDR3 is 15 amino acids. The V gene end was trimmed by 6 bases and the J gene end by 2 bases; junction bases not matched to a gene: 4. Here the CDR3 DNA reads TGCGCCAGCAGGCTAGCGGGAGCCACCTACAATGAGCAGTTCTTC. It translates to CASRLAGATYNEQFF.

About this clone: This sample also contains other DNA sequences that code for the same CDR3. The V and J genes are TRBV9 and TRBJ2-3; D not resolved. The CDR3 has 12 residues. Germline loops: CDR1 SGDLS, CDR2 YYNGEE. The V end was cut by 1 base, the J end by 0 bases, with 0 bases between. The CDR3 DNA sequence: TGTGCCAGCAGCGTAAGCACAGATACGCAGTATTTT. Translation gives CASSVSTDTQYF.

The chain couples TRBV19 to TRBJ2-1; 10 bases match TRBD2. The germline V gene encodes CDR1 LNHDA and CDR2 SQIVND (reference sequence). The CDR3 extends over 19 amino acids. The V gene end was trimmed by 5 bases and the J gene end by 2 bases; junction bases not matched to a gene: 15. The chain's CDR3 is CASSPRGGLATRTYNEQFF. CDR3 coding DNA: TGTGCCAGTAGTCCTCGGGGGGGACTAGCGACCCGAACCTACAATGAGCAGTTCTTC.

Concerning this clone itself: A read error may produce the germline difference seen at one junction end. This chain uses TRBV7-2 with TRBJ2-7; TRBD1 aligns across 9 bases. The CDR3 totals 13 residues. Germline CDR1 reads SGHTA; CDR2 reads FQGNSA. CDR3 nucleotide sequence: TGTGCCGGCAGCTCCAACAGGGGGCTGGAGCAGTACTTC. Translation: CAGSSNRGLEQYF. Full variable domain (missing parts from reference TRBV7-2 and TRBJ2-7): GAGVSQSPSNKVTEKGKDVELRCDPISGHTALYWYRQSLGQGLEFLIYFQGNSAPDKSGLPSDRFSAERTGGSVSTLTIQRTQQEDSAVYLCAGSSNRGLEQYFGPGTRLTVT.

This chain links TRBV14 with TRBJ2-5; 10 nucleotides line up with TRBD2. V trimming: 4 bases; J trimming: 9 bases; junction bases outside the gene matches: 8. CDR3 length: 14 residues. Germline-derived CDR1 and CDR2 are SGHDN and FVKESK. The CDR3, as DNA: TGTGCCAGCAGCCTGCAGACTAGCGGGTCGGCCCAGTACTTC. This translates into CASSLQTSGSAQYF. The entire variable domain, with the rest obtained from reference TRBV14 and TRBJ2-5, is as follows: EAGVTQFPSHSVIEKGQTVTLRCDPISGHDNLYWYRRVMGKEIKFLLHFVKESKQDESGMPNNRFLAERTGGTYSTLKVQPAELEDSGVYFCASSLQTSGSAQYFGPGTRLLVL.

This clone was counted between two and nine times. The J gene is TRBJ2-7, the V gene TRBV28; 12 bases align to TRBD2. The CDR3 spans 16 residues. V lost 2 bases to trimming and J lost 7 bases; unmatched junction nucleotides: 9. Per the germline V gene, CDR1 is MDHEN and CDR2 is SYDVKM. CDR3: CASSLPLAGGQGEQYF. In DNA form, the CDR3 reads TGTGCCAGCAGTTTACCGCTAGCGGGAGGGCAGGGGGAGCAGTACTTC.

The chain recombines TRBV5-1 with TRBJ2-3; 8 bases match TRBD2. Germline V gene lookup returns CDR1 SGHRS and CDR2 YFSETQ. The J segment lost 1 base and the V segment lost 0 bases, leaving 10 bases of the junction unmatched. The CDR3 contains 18 residues. CDR3 in DNA: TGCGCCAGCAGCTTGGGCCCCACTCCCGGGAGGGGCACAGATACGCAGTATTTT. This translates into CASSLGPTPGRGTDTQYF.

This chain joins TRBV9 and TRBJ1-5; D gene ambiguous. V lost 0 bases, J lost 2 bases, and 9 bases lay in between. CDR1 is SGDLS, CDR2 YYNGEE, per germline. The CDR3 is made up of 15 amino acids. The CDR3 DNA reads TGTGCCAGCAGCGTAGGGGGAGTTGGCAATCAGCCCCAGCATTTT. Residues: CASSVGGVGNQPQHF.